Each of the 32 T cell receptor beta chains below was sequenced from the same sample in a study of technical replicates of blood from a handful of donors. The protocol was immunoSEQ multiplex PCR, while the TCRdb copy is restricted to in-frame clones and leaves out a portion. The table lists around 13,000 clones, 90% to 95% of them singletons. Material for sequencing was PBMCs. These TCRs come from a human donor in good health.

This chain joins TRBV6-6 and TRBJ2-1; 12 nucleotides align to TRBD2. The CDR3 is 15 residues long. Germline CDR1 reads MNHNY; CDR2 reads SVGAGI (reference sequence). The trim removed 6 bases at V and 6 bases at J, leaving 6 bases unmatched. The CDR3 region has the DNA TGTGCCAGCAGCCGCCTAGCGGGAGGGCCCAATGAGCAGTTCTTC. Translated, it gives CASSRLAGGPNEQFF.

Only a few counts were recorded for this clone. This chain joins TRBV28 and TRBJ2-7; the D is unclear. The CDR3 totals 11 residues. The germline V gene encodes CDR1 MDHEN and CDR2 SYDVKM. The V and J ends lost 3 bases and 6 bases respectively, with 6 bases between them. As DNA, the CDR3 is TGTGCCAGCAGTTTCAATAGCGAGCAGTACTTC. It translates to CASSFNSEQYF.

This chain links TRBV19 with TRBJ2-5, with 7 nucleotides matching TRBD2. CDR3 size: 11 residues. In germline, CDR1 is LNHDA, CDR2 SQIVND (reference sequence). Losses at the gene ends were 10 bases for V and 5 bases for J; bases not matched to a gene: 4. CDR3 DNA: TGTGCCACCAGGGAGGGTGAGACCCAGTACTTC. Protein: CATREGETQYF. Looking up the rest from reference TRBV19 and TRBJ2-5 gives the full variable domain: DGGITQSPKYLFRKEGQNVTLSCEQNLNHDAMYWYRQDPGQGLRLIYYSQIVNDFQKGDIAEGYSVSREKKESFPLTVTSAQKNPTAFYLCATREGETQYFGPGTRLLVL.

The chain carries TRBV28 and TRBJ2-5, with 7 positions matching TRBD2. The CDR3 spans 15 residues. V was pared by 3 bases and J by 3 bases, with 7 bases of the junction left unmatched. Germline CDR1 is MDHEN and CDR2 is SYDVKM. The CDR3, as DNA: TGTGCCAGCAGTTTGAGCAGGCGGGAGAAAGAGACCCAGTACTTC. Protein product: CASSLSRREKETQYF.

The chain carries TRBV10-3 and TRBJ2-7; 9 bases align to TRBD2. Germline loops: CDR1 ENHRY, CDR2 SYGVKD. CDR3 length: 15 residues. V shed 8 bases and J 4 bases; nucleotides not matched to a gene: 12. CDR3 coding DNA: TGTGCCATCGGGGGGACTAGCAGCGGGAGTTACGAGCAGTACTTC. It encodes CAIGGTSSGSYEQYF.

The rearrangement links TRBV19 to TRBJ1-1; TRBD1 matches 10 bases. V gave up 4 bases and J gave up 6 bases; unmatched junction bases: 5. CDR3 length: 14 amino acids. Germline V gene sequence: CDR1 LNHDA, CDR2 SQIVND (reference sequence). Here the CDR3 DNA reads TGTGCCAGTAGTAAGGGACAGGGGATCTCTGAAGCTTTCTTT. Its protein product is CASSKGQGISEAFF.

The chain links TRBV30 to TRBJ2-6, with no clear D. V was shortened by 2 bases and J by 2 bases, with 7 bases between the two germline ends. Germline V gene sequence: CDR1 GTSNPN, CDR2 SVGIG (reference sequence). The CDR3 runs to 14 residues. CDR3 in DNA: TGTGCCTGGAGTCCTACAGCTGGGGCCAACGTCCTGACTTTC. Residues: CAWSPTAGANVLTF.

The J gene is TRBJ2-1, the V gene TRBV7-6; 7 nucleotides match TRBD2. Looked up from germline, CDR1 is SGHVS and CDR2 is FNYEAQ. The CDR3 is 18 amino acids. J lost 0 bases, V lost 0 bases, and 8 bases had no gene match. CDR3 amino acids: CASSLAGGQSYSYNEQFF. For the CDR3, the DNA is TGTGCCAGCAGCTTAGCGGGAGGGCAATCATACTCCTACAATGAGCAGTTCTTC.

The rearrangement links TRBV19 to TRBJ2-3; D may be TRBD2 (6 bases). CDR3 size: 14 residues. The germline CDR1 and CDR2 sequences are LNHDA and SQIVND (reference sequence). The V and J ends lost 7 bases and 2 bases respectively, with 13 bases between them. The CDR3 DNA follows: TGTGCCAGTAAGGAGGGAGTCTACACAGATACGCAGTATTTT. This sequence encodes CASKEGVYTDTQYF.

The V gene is TRBV29-1, the J gene TRBJ2-7; 8 bases agree with TRBD2. CDR1 is SQVTM, CDR2 ANQGSEA, per germline. The V gene end was trimmed by 5 bases and the J gene end by 2 bases; junction bases not matched to a gene: 14. The CDR3 is 16 amino acids. CDR3 in DNA: TGCAGCGTTACCGGAGCCGGATCGGGACTAGCCTACGAGCAGTACTTC. It translates to CSVTGAGSGLAYEQYF.

The genes are TRBV2 and TRBJ2-1; D possibly corresponds to TRBD2 (5 bases). The germline V gene encodes CDR1 SNHLY and CDR2 FYNNEI. The CDR3 extends over 17 amino acids. Trimming pared 4 bases from V and 4 bases from J, leaving 20 bases between. The CDR3 protein is CASSAPLTQPGYNEQFF. In nucleotides, the CDR3 is TGTGCCAGCAGTGCCCCCCTCACCCAACCGGGGTACAATGAGCAGTTCTTC.

The rearrangement joins TRBV7-9 to TRBJ2-2; no firm D call. Germline V CDR1 and CDR2: SEHNR, FQNEAQ (reference sequence). The CDR3 is 13 amino acids. Trimming took 4 bases from V and 5 from J, leaving 8 bases between them. The CDR3 sequence: CASSSAGTGELFF. The CDR3, as DNA: TGTGCCAGCAGCTCCGCAGGAACCGGGGAGCTGTTTTTT.

This CDR3 reads CASSLGSGSNNEQFF. The CDR3, as DNA: TGTGCCAGCAGCTTGGGTAGCGGGAGCAACAATGAGCAGTTCTTC. V gene TRBV11-3 combines with J gene TRBJ2-1, with 9 bases fitting TRBD2. Germline V gene sequence: CDR1 SGHNT, CDR2 YENEEA. The CDR3 length is 15 residues. The J segment lost 5 bases and the V segment lost 3 bases, leaving 5 bases of the junction unmatched.

The CDR3 is CASRPWTGLAGNTQYF. CDR3 in DNA: TGTGCCAGCAGACCCTGGACGGGACTAGCGGGAAATACGCAGTATTTT. The chain joins TRBV27 to TRBJ2-3; 13 positions match TRBD2. This CDR3 region has 16 residues. Germline V lookup: CDR1 MNHEY, CDR2 SMNVEV (reference sequence). After removal of 6 bases from V and 7 bases from J, the junction contained 10 bases not matched to a gene.

This chain links TRBV7-7 with TRBJ2-3; TRBD2 matches 10 bases. The CDR3 covers 15 residues. In germline, CDR1 is SSHAT, CDR2 FNYEAQ (reference sequence). V trimming: 3 bases; J trimming: 2 bases; junction bases outside the gene matches: 2. This chain's CDR3 is CASSFGLAATDTQYF. CDR3 in DNA: TGTGCCAGCAGCTTTGGACTAGCGGCCACAGATACGCAGTATTTT.

The chain recombines TRBV6-5 with TRBJ2-2; TRBD2 aligns across 12 bases. Germline V lookup: CDR1 MNHEY, CDR2 SVGAGI. Germline trimming cut 2 bases from V and 7 bases from J; bases unmatched to any gene: 5. This CDR3 is built from 16 residues. Written as DNA, the CDR3 is TGTGCCAGCAGTTACCTAGCGGGAGGGCCAGGCGGGGAGCTGTTTTTT. Its translation: CASSYLAGGPGGELFF.

This rearrangement joins TRBV21-1 to TRBJ2-1; the table's D call, TRBD2, was not checked against the DNA. TRBV21-1 constitutes a pseudogene. CDR3 length equals 14 residues. The CDR3 region has the DNA TGTGCCAGCAGCAATCCAAACTTCTACAATGAGCAGTTCTTC. It translates to CASSNPNFYNEQFF.

V gene TRBV30 combines with J gene TRBJ2-7; possibly TRBD1 for D (7 bases). The V gene lost 7 bases and the J gene lost 7 bases, with 17 bases spanning the gap. The germline CDR1 and CDR2 sequences are GTSNPN and SVGIG (reference sequence). The CDR3 sequence is 12 residues long. The CDR3 reads CAFHRGAGEQYF. The CDR3 bases are TGTGCCTTTCACAGGGGTGCGGGGGAGCAGTACTTC. Combining the CDR3 with reference TRBV30 and TRBJ2-7 gives the whole variable domain SQTIHQWPATLVQPVGSPLSLECTVEGTSNPNLYWYRQAAGRGLQLLFYSVGIGQISSEVPQNLSASRPQDRQFILSSKKLLLSDSGFYLCAFHRGAGEQYFGPGTRLTVT.

This rearrangement joins TRBV27 to TRBJ2-7, with 12 positions matching TRBD2. Looked up from germline, CDR1 is MNHEY and CDR2 is SMNVEV (reference sequence). This CDR3 is 14 amino acids long. V was pared by 2 bases and J by 5 bases, with 1 base of the junction left unmatched. CDR3 sequence: CASSLLAGGNEQYF. The CDR3 DNA is TGTGCCAGCAGTTTACTAGCGGGAGGGAACGAGCAGTACTTC.

The chain combines TRBV29-1 with TRBJ2-5; 12 bases agree with TRBD1. Looked up from germline, CDR1 is SQVTM and CDR2 is ANQGSEA. V shed 6 bases, J shed 5 bases, and the junction held 4 bases outside the gene matches. CDR3 length equals 13 residues. The CDR3 DNA follows: TGCAGCGTGGGGACAGGGGGCTATGAGACCCAGTACTTC. Protein: CSVGTGGYETQYF. Drawing the rest from reference TRBV29-1 and TRBJ2-5, the complete variable domain is SAVISQKPSRDICQRGTSLTIQCQVDSQVTMMFWYRQQPGQSLTLIATANQGSEATYESGFVIDKFPISRPNLTFSTLTVSNMSPEDSSIYLCSVGTGGYETQYFGPGTRLLVL.

V is TRBV20-1 and J is TRBJ1-1; D gene ambiguous. In germline, CDR1 is DFQATT, CDR2 SNEGSKA (reference sequence). V dropped 0 bases and J dropped 9 bases, with 8 bases sitting between them. This CDR3 has 11 residues. CDR3 residues: CSARDQDKAFF. The DNA for the CDR3 is TGCAGTGCTAGAGATCAGGATAAAGCTTTCTTT.

The gene calls are TRBV5-1 and TRBJ2-1; possible D gene TRBD1, 5 bases. The CDR3 sequence is 15 residues long. Trimming stripped 0 bases from V and 8 bases from J, with 15 bases between. Germline assignment: CDR1 SGHRS and CDR2 YFSETQ. In DNA form, the CDR3 reads TGCGCCAGCAGCTTGGCAGGGCAGATGATGGATGAGCAGTTCTTC. Amino acid sequence: CASSLAGQMMDEQFF.

This chain joins TRBV5-1 and TRBJ2-3, with a possible D match to TRBD2 (6 bases). The CDR3 consists of 14 residues. Trimming took 4 bases from V and 4 from J, leaving 13 bases between them. Germline assignment: CDR1 SGHRS and CDR2 YFSETQ. As DNA, the CDR3 is TGCGCCAGCAGCATCGCCTCGGGGGCAGATACGCAGTATTTT. Translating it yields CASSIASGADTQYF.

CDR3 sequence (DNA): TGTGCCAGCAGTGATTACAGGACGTATAGCAATCAGCCCCAGCATTTT. Amino acid sequence: CASSDYRTYSNQPQHF. The V and J genes are TRBV6-1 and TRBJ1-5; weak D call: TRBD1 (5 bases). V lost 3 bases and J 0 bases, leaving 12 bases between the germline ends. Germline-derived CDR1 and CDR2 are MNHNS and SASEGT. The CDR3 is 16 residues long.

The CDR3: CASGPGLGYNEQFF. Written as DNA, the CDR3 is TGTGCCAGCGGGCCGGGACTAGGGTACAATGAGCAGTTCTTC. V usage is TRBV9 and J usage is TRBJ2-1; 8 bases match TRBD2. V gave up 7 bases and J gave up 4 bases; unmatched junction bases: 7. Germline V lookup: CDR1 SGDLS, CDR2 YYNGEE. The CDR3 runs 14 residues. Together with reference TRBV9 and TRBJ2-1, the CDR3 gives the full variable domain: DSGVTQTPKHLITATGQRVTLRCSPRSGDLSVYWYQQSLDQGLQFLIQYYNGEERAKGNILERFSAQQFPDLHSELNLSSLELGDSALYFCASGPGLGYNEQFFGPGTRLTVL.

The chain combines TRBV4-1 with TRBJ2-5, with 9 bases aligning to TRBD2. Germline V lookup: CDR1 MGHRA, CDR2 YSYEKL. The length of the CDR3 is 14 residues. The ends lost 1 base at V and 3 bases at J; junction bases unmatched: 0. In DNA, the CDR3 is TGCGCCAGCAGCCAAGGACTAGCGGAAGAGACCCAGTACTTC. Its translation: CASSQGLAEETQYF.

V is TRBV5-1 and J is TRBJ2-1, with D maybe TRBD2 (5 bases). The germline V gene encodes CDR1 SGHRS and CDR2 YFSETQ. The V and J ends lost 5 bases and 8 bases respectively, with 11 bases between them. This CDR3 region has 12 residues. The CDR3 loop is CASRASSHEQFF. The CDR3 region has the DNA TGCGCCAGCAGGGCTAGCTCCCATGAGCAGTTCTTC.

The chain links TRBV28 to TRBJ1-3, with D perhaps matching TRBD1 (6 bases). The CDR3 has 15 amino acids. Germline assignment: CDR1 MDHEN and CDR2 SYDVKM. V dropped 5 bases and J dropped 0 bases, with 11 bases sitting between them. DNA of the CDR3: TGTGCCAGCAGTGCCAGGACAGCCTCTGGAAACACCATATATTTT. The encoded protein is CASSARTASGNTIYF.

The J gene is TRBJ2-3, the V gene TRBV10-3, with 8 nucleotides matching TRBD1. The germline CDR1 and CDR2 sequences are ENHRY and SYGVKD. CDR3 length: 15 residues. Trimming removed 4 bases from V and 0 bases from J; junction bases left unmatched: 3. CDR3 sequence (DNA): TGTGCCATCAGTGTGACAGGGGCTAGCACAGATACGCAGTATTTT. Encoded protein: CAISVTGASTDTQYF.

V gene TRBV13 combines with J gene TRBJ2-3; 15 positions agree with TRBD2. The CDR3 totals 19 residues. Germline V gene data show CDR1 as PRHDT and CDR2 as FYEKMQ (reference sequence). V shed 5 bases and J 0 bases; nucleotides not matched to a gene: 9. CDR3 residues: CASSAGLAGGTASTDTQYF. The CDR3 bases are TGTGCCAGCAGCGCGGGACTAGCGGGAGGTACTGCTAGCACAGATACGCAGTATTTT.

The rearrangement uses TRBV7-2 and TRBJ2-3; 12 positions agree with TRBD2. This CDR3 is built from 19 residues. CDR1 SGHTA and CDR2 FQGNSA come from the germline V gene. The V gene end was trimmed by 5 bases and the J gene end by 4 bases; junction bases not matched to a gene: 16. The CDR3 sequence: CASSPVWLAGGRVADTQYF. CDR3 DNA: TGTGCCAGCAGCCCGGTTTGGCTAGCGGGAGGGCGGGTGGCAGATACGCAGTATTTT.

The J gene is TRBJ2-1, the V gene TRBV10-3, with TRBD1 as a possible D gene (6 bases). V was shortened by 6 bases and J by 5 bases, with 17 bases between the two germline ends. Germline V gene lookup returns CDR1 ENHRY and CDR2 SYGVKD. The CDR3 runs 15 residues. DNA for the CDR3: TGTGCCATCAGCGAACCGGGACACCAAAACAATGAGCAGTTCTTC. Its translation is CAISEPGHQNNEQFF.